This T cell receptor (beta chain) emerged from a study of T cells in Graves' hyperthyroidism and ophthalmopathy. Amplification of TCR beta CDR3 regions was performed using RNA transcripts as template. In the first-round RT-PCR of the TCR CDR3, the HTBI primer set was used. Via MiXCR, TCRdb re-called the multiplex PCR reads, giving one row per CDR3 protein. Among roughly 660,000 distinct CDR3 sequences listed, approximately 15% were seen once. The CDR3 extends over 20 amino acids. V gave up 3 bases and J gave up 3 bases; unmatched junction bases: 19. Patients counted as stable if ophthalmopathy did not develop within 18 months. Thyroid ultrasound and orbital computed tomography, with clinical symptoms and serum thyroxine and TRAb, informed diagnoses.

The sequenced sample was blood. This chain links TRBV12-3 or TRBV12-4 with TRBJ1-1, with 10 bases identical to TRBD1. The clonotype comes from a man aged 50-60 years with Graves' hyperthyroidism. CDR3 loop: CASSLEMGGRTGGRDTEAFF. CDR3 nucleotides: TGTGCCAGCAGTTTGGAAATGGGGGGCCGGACAGGGGGTCGGGACACTGAAGCTTTCTTT.